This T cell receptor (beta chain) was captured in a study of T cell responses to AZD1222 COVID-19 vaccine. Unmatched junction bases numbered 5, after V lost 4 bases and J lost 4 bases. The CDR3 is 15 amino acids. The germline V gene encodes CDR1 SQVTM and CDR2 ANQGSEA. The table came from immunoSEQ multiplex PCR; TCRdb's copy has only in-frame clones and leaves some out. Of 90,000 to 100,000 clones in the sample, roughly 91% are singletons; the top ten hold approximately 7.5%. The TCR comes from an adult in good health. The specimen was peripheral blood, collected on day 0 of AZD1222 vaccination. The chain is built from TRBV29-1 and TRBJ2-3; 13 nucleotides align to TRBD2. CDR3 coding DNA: TGCAGCGTTGGAACTAGCGGGGGGGCCCCAGATACGCAGTATTTT. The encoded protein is CSVGTSGGAPDTQYF.